These 5 T cell receptor beta chains came from one sample sequenced in a study of T cells after yellow fever vaccination. Each CDR3 protein is one row after TCRdb ran MiXCR on the 5' RACE reads. The table lists 250,000 to 350,000 distinct CDR3 sequences, 6.8% of them singletons. The specimen was PBMCs, collected around 45 days after the first yellow fever vaccination. Source of these receptors: a man in his late teens or twenties who received the YFV17D yellow fever vaccine.

The CDR3 loop reads CASTWTLNTEAFF. The CDR3 bases are TGTGCCAGCACCTGGACATTGAACACTGAAGCTTTCTTT. The rearrangement links TRBV2 to TRBJ1-1; tentative D call: TRBD1 (5 bases). This CDR3 spans 13 amino acids. Trimming took 7 bases from V and 0 from J, leaving 9 bases between them. Germline CDR1 and CDR2: SNHLY and FYNNEI.

V usage is TRBV12-3 or TRBV12-4 and J usage is TRBJ2-3; no reliable D call. V dropped 8 bases and J dropped 3 bases, with 12 bases sitting between them. The CDR3 runs 13 residues. The CDR3 region is CASAYLGTDTQYF. DNA of the CDR3: TGTGCCAGCGCCTATCTGGGGACAGATACGCAGTATTTT.

In this sample, this clonotype turned up a few times. This chain connects TRBV5-8 to TRBJ2-1; 10 nucleotides match TRBD2. With 2 bases clipped from V and 0 bases from J, the junction kept 5 bases outside the gene matches. The CDR3 covers 17 residues. Germline CDR1 and CDR2: SGHTS and YDEGEE. The CDR3 reads CASSFPAGGFSYNEQFF. The DNA of the CDR3 is TGTGCCAGCAGCTTTCCAGCGGGGGGGTTCTCCTACAATGAGCAGTTCTTC. Based on the CDR3 plus reference TRBV5-8 and TRBJ2-1, the full variable domain is EAGVTQSPTHLIKTRGQQATLRCSPISGHTSVYWYQQALGLGLQFLLWYDEGEERNRGNFPPRFSGRQFPNYSSELNVNALELEDSALYLCASSFPAGGFSYNEQFFGPGTRLTVL.

This clonotype was counted between two and nine times. The V and J genes are TRBV29-1 and TRBJ1-1, with D hard to call. CDR1 SQVTM and CDR2 ANQGSEA come from the germline V gene. Trimming took off 1 base at V and 4 bases at J, with 4 bases between the two ends. This CDR3 is 11 amino acids long. The CDR3 DNA sequence: TGCAGCGTTGAAGTGATCACTGAAGCTTTCTTT. This translates into CSVEVITEAFF.

This chain joins TRBV5-4 and TRBJ2-3; D might be TRBD2 (6 bases). The V gene lost 0 bases and the J gene lost 6 bases, with 14 bases spanning the gap. From germline, CDR1 is SGHNT and CDR2 YYREEE (reference sequence). CDR3 size: 15 residues. For the CDR3, the DNA is TGTGCCAGCAGCTTGGAGGATACGGGAGTGGATACGCAGTATTTT. Protein: CASSLEDTGVDTQYF.